The text below deals with one TCR beta chain. Its antigen remains unidentified. The isolated RNA, all of it, was reverse transcribed, so expressed TCRB transcripts were what got sequenced. Clones were sequenced by immunoSEQ multiplex PCR, and TCRdb holds only the in-frame ones, with some missing. Of some 350,000 clones in the sample, approximately 15% were seen once. The data belong to a study of beta chain features in type 1 diabetes. Regarding the study as a whole: Shorter TCRB CDR3s, moderately but significantly so, marked every one of the four CD4+ subsets in Type 1 diabetes patients.

Trimming removed 9 bases from V and 3 bases from J, with 8 bases in between. Germline values: CDR1 LNHDA, CDR2 SQIVND (reference sequence). CDR3 length equals 12 residues. The sample taken for sequencing was naive CD4+ T cells from blood. V is TRBV19 and J is TRBJ2-2; a possible D gene is TRBD2 (6 bases). This TCR came from a woman younger than 35 with type 1 diabetes. CDR3 in DNA: TGTGCCAGCGGGGACTACACCGGGGAGCTGTTTTTT. Encoded protein: CASGDYTGELFF. The full variable domain, in which reference TRBV19 and TRBJ2-2 provide the parts outside the CDR3, is DGGITQSPKYLFRKEGQNVTLSCEQNLNHDAMYWYRQDPGQGLRLIYYSQIVNDFQKGDIAEGYSVSREKKESFPLTVTSAQKNPTAFYLCASGDYTGELFFGEGSRLTVL.